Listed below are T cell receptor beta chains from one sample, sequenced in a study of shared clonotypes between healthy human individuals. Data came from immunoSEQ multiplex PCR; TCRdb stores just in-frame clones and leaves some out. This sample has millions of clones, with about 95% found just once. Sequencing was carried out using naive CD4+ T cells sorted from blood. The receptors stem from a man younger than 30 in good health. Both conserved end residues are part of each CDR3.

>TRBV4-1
CASSQKTVSQAKNIQYF
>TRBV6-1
CASSELRGDNSPLHF
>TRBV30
CALAHSNLNGYTF
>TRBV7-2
CASSLNPFQGKETQYF
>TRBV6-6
CASSYGFTGNYGYTF
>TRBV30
CAWSPGEKLFF
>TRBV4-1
CASSQTLINTEAFF
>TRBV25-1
CASSEWIEDSGYTF
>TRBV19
CASSIDGGGLYNEQFF
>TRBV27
CASSYLTGQAYEQYF
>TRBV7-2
CASSLARAVGYTF
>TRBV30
CAFYHRNTGELFF
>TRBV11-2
CASSSNTGTNTEKLFF
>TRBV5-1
CASSPQAGKGDTQYF
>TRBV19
CASSIQGPEETQYF
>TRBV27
CASSLDQGRNQPQHF
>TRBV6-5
CASSYSKYEQYF
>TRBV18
CASSTNGIEQYF
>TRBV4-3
CASSQTAADSGNTIYF
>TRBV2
CASSERRGVKSNQPQHF
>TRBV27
CASSPGTGWDTEAFF
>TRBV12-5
CASGHGQGASNEQYF
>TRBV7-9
CASSDPRGGLFF
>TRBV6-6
CASSRGTGMFDTQYF